What follows are 30 T cell receptor beta chains derived from one specimen sequenced in a study of OX40 agonist ivuxolimab in advanced cancers. Libraries were prepared by immunoSEQ multiplex PCR; TCRdb keeps only in-frame clonotypes and omits some of them. The sample consists of about 62,000 clones, approximately 86% of them appearing once. The sample in question was CD4+ or CD8+ T cells sorted from blood, obtained in a trial of the OX40 agonist ivuxolimab. The receptors stem from an adult with an advanced solid tumor such as melanoma, head and neck, liver or kidney cancer.

V is TRBV14 and J is TRBJ2-2; D is perhaps TRBD2 (5 bases). The CDR3 loop spans 14 amino acids. Trimming removed 10 bases at V and 0 bases at J, with 12 bases between. Germline lookup yields CDR1 SGHDN and CDR2 FVKESK. This chain's CDR3 is CATQRISNTGELFF. The CDR3 bases are TGTGCCACCCAGCGGATATCGAACACCGGGGAGCTGTTTTTT.

This rearrangement joins TRBV5-1 to TRBJ1-5, with D unclear. V lost 0 bases to trimming and J lost 2 bases, with 6 bases between them. In germline, CDR1 is SGHRS, CDR2 YFSETQ. This CDR3 is built from 14 residues. The CDR3 is CASSLEYGNQPQHF. The CDR3 region has the DNA TGCGCCAGCAGCTTGGAGTACGGCAATCAGCCCCAGCATTTT.

The V gene is TRBV6-5, the J gene TRBJ2-1; 9 bases are shared with TRBD1. Germline V gene data show CDR1 as MNHEY and CDR2 as SVGAGI. The CDR3 sequence is 15 residues long. The V gene end was trimmed by 6 bases and the J gene end by 4 bases; junction bases not matched to a gene: 7. CDR3 sequence reads: CASRINRGPYNEQFF. The CDR3 nucleotides are TGTGCCAGCAGGATAAACAGGGGGCCGTACAATGAGCAGTTCTTC.

The rearrangement joins TRBV2 to TRBJ2-3; tentative D call: TRBD2 (5 bases). CDR1 SNHLY and CDR2 FYNNEI come from the germline V gene. This CDR3 has 14 residues. V was pared by 5 bases and J by 2 bases, with 11 bases between. The CDR3 sequence is CASSRRRDTDTQYF. The CDR3 DNA is TGTGCCAGCAGTCGAAGACGGGACACAGATACGCAGTATTTT.

This chain connects TRBV28 to TRBJ2-7, with D perhaps assigned TRBD1 or TRBD2 (5 bases each). The V and J ends lost 4 bases and 4 bases respectively, with 20 bases between them. The germline gives CDR1 MDHEN, CDR2 SYDVKM. The CDR3 runs 16 residues. DNA of the CDR3: TGTGCCAGCAGTTGCTTTGTGGGGGAAGTTTGTTACGAGCAGTACTTC. Amino acid sequence: CASSCFVGEVCYEQYF.

The J gene is TRBJ1-4, the V gene TRBV5-1; D gene uncertain. This CDR3 has 16 amino acids. Trimming took 0 bases from V and 0 from J, leaving 9 bases between them. Germline assignment: CDR1 SGHRS and CDR2 YFSETQ. CDR3 amino acids: CASSLAQTTTNEKLFF. The CDR3 DNA reads TGCGCCAGCAGCTTGGCCCAGACCACAACTAATGAAAAACTGTTTTTT.

The chain carries TRBV11-2 and TRBJ2-5; 8 bases match TRBD1. The trim removed 4 bases at V and 3 bases at J, leaving 1 base unmatched. The CDR3 is 13 residues long. CDR1 is SGHAT and CDR2 is FQNNGV in the germline V gene. The CDR3 DNA sequence: TGTGCCAGCAGCTCGGACAGGGAAGAGACCCAGTACTTC. Its protein product is CASSSDREETQYF.

J is TRBJ2-7 and V is TRBV4-1; 8 positions match TRBD2. The CDR3 loop spans 16 amino acids. The ends lost 2 bases at V and 0 bases at J; junction bases unmatched: 6. Germline assignment: CDR1 MGHRA and CDR2 YSYEKL. The CDR3 is CASSQLAAGASYEQYF. The CDR3 DNA reads as TGCGCCAGCAGCCAATTGGCAGCGGGAGCCTCCTACGAGCAGTACTTC.

This clone came up once. The chain employs TRBV5-1 and TRBJ2-5; 8 positions agree with TRBD2. The CDR3 is 15 residues long. The trim removed 3 bases at V and 5 bases at J, leaving 9 bases unmatched. CDR1 SGHRS and CDR2 YFSETQ come from the germline V gene. The CDR3 loop reads CASSWNGRAEETQYF. CDR3 nucleotide sequence: TGCGCCAGCAGCTGGAACGGGAGGGCCGAGGAGACCCAGTACTTC.

V gene TRBV15 combines with J gene TRBJ2-1; 9 bases agree with TRBD1. CDR3 length: 15 amino acids. Unmatched junction bases numbered 7, after V lost 6 bases and J lost 4 bases. Germline V gene sequence: CDR1 LNHNV, CDR2 YYDKDF (reference sequence). This chain's CDR3 is CATRSGTGTYNEQFF. CDR3 DNA sequence: TGTGCCACCAGGTCCGGGACAGGGACATACAATGAGCAGTTCTTC.

The rearrangement links TRBV9 to TRBJ2-1; TRBD2 agrees at 11 bases. V shed 4 bases, J shed 3 bases, and the junction held 6 bases outside the gene matches. This CDR3 has 16 residues. Germline-derived CDR1 and CDR2 are SGDLS and YYNGEE. The CDR3 protein is CASSPRGTSGYNEQFF. CDR3 nucleotide sequence: TGTGCCAGCAGCCCGCGGGGGACTAGCGGCTACAATGAGCAGTTCTTC.

The chain has TRBV9 and TRBJ2-6; D is uncertain. CDR3 length: 15 residues. CDR1 is SGDLS, CDR2 YYNGEE, per germline. The V end lost 4 bases, the J end lost 1 base, and 9 bases lay between the germline ends. The CDR3 nucleotides are TGTGCCAGCAGCCCTGCAAGGTCTGGGGCCAACGTCCTGACTTTC. It codes for CASSPARSGANVLTF.

This sequence joins TRBV19 and TRBJ1-1; TRBD1 is a possible D gene (5 bases). The V gene's germline CDR1 is LNHDA and CDR2 SQIVND (reference sequence). The CDR3 is 15 residues long. The V gene lost 8 bases and the J gene lost 5 bases, with 21 bases spanning the gap. The CDR3 loop is CASGDSRTTGTEAFF. As DNA, the CDR3 is TGTGCCAGTGGTGATTCCAGGACAACCGGGACTGAAGCTTTCTTT. Combining the CDR3 with reference TRBV19 and TRBJ1-1 gives the whole variable domain DGGITQSPKYLFRKEGQNVTLSCEQNLNHDAMYWYRQDPGQGLRLIYYSQIVNDFQKGDIAEGYSVSREKKESFPLTVTSAQKNPTAFYLCASGDSRTTGTEAFFGQGTRLTVV.

The V call is TRBV11-2, the J call TRBJ1-1, with D possibly matching TRBD1 (5 bases). Per the germline V gene, CDR1 is SGHAT and CDR2 is FQNNGV. CDR3 size: 16 residues. Trimming cost V 1 base and J 3 bases, with 15 bases left between them. CDR3 sequence (DNA): TGTGCCAGCAGCTTAGCGGTGGGGACTCGGTACACTGAAGCTTTCTTT. Translating gives CASSLAVGTRYTEAFF. The full variable domain, rest sourced from reference TRBV11-2 and TRBJ1-1, is EAGVAQSPRYKIIEKRQSVAFWCNPISGHATLYWYQQILGQGPKLLIQFQNNGVVDDSQLPKDRFSAERLKGVDSTLKIQPAKLEDSAVYLCASSLAVGTRYTEAFFGQGTRLTVV.

This chain connects TRBV7-9 to TRBJ1-1; D is possibly TRBD1 (6 bases). From germline, CDR1 is SEHNR and CDR2 FQNEAQ (reference sequence). Between the trimmed V and J ends, which lost 0 bases and 2 bases, there was a span of 10 bases. This CDR3 has 15 residues. CDR3 loop: CASSLAGHTNTEAFF. The CDR3, as DNA: TGTGCCAGCAGCTTAGCGGGACATACAAACACTGAAGCTTTCTTT.

The genes are TRBV7-9 and TRBJ1-1; D unclear. The CDR3 consists of 13 residues. CDR1 and CDR2 (germline): SEHNR, FQNEAQ (reference sequence). With 6 bases removed from V and 2 bases from J, the gap between germline ends came to 10 bases. The CDR3 region is CASRYTANTEAFF. The CDR3 DNA sequence: TGTGCCAGCAGATATACAGCAAACACTGAAGCTTTCTTT.

The rearrangement links TRBV6-1 to TRBJ2-7; no reliable D call. Trimming took 3 bases from V and 5 from J, leaving 8 bases between them. The germline V gene encodes CDR1 MNHNS and CDR2 SASEGT. The CDR3 runs to 12 residues. The CDR3 here is CASSDGVHEQYF. CDR3 sequence (DNA): TGTGCCAGCAGTGACGGAGTACACGAGCAGTACTTC.

This chain joins TRBV7-8 and TRBJ1-5, with a possible D match to TRBD1 (5 bases). The CDR3 runs 15 residues. Trimming cost V 5 bases and J 6 bases, with 17 bases left between them. The germline gives CDR1 SGHVS, CDR2 FQNEAQ. The CDR3 DNA reads as TGTGCCAGCAGCCTACTTCGCAGGGTCGGTCAGCCCCAGCATTTT. Protein product: CASSLLRRVGQPQHF.

V usage is TRBV7-9 and J usage is TRBJ2-5; D is perhaps TRBD1 (6 bases). The CDR3 has 15 residues. The V end lost 5 bases, the J end lost 1 base, and 14 bases lay between the germline ends. Germline V CDR1 and CDR2: SEHNR, FQNEAQ (reference sequence). The CDR3 DNA reads as TGTGCCAGCAGCCCACGCAGGGGACCCCAAGAGACCCAGTACTTC. Translating gives CASSPRRGPQETQYF.

This clone was seen only once. V usage is TRBV11-2 and J usage is TRBJ2-1; D is uncertain. V was trimmed by 3 bases and J by 5 bases, leaving 14 bases between them. Germline assignment: CDR1 SGHAT and CDR2 FQNNGV. CDR3 length: 15 amino acids. CDR3 residues: CASSFMAGSNNEQFF. DNA for the CDR3: TGTGCCAGCAGCTTTATGGCTGGATCCAACAATGAGCAGTTCTTC. The variable domain in full, with the rest retrieved from reference TRBV11-2 and TRBJ2-1, is EAGVAQSPRYKIIEKRQSVAFWCNPISGHATLYWYQQILGQGPKLLIQFQNNGVVDDSQLPKDRFSAERLKGVDSTLKIQPAKLEDSAVYLCASSFMAGSNNEQFFGPGTRLTVL.

This chain links TRBV28 with TRBJ2-7; weak D call: TRBD2 (5 bases). Looked up from germline, CDR1 is MDHEN and CDR2 is SYDVKM. V dropped 5 bases and J dropped 2 bases, with 13 bases sitting between them. This CDR3 comprises 14 residues. CDR3 in amino acids: CASSRAAGAYEQYF. The CDR3 DNA is TGTGCCAGCAGTCGGGCGGCGGGTGCCTACGAGCAGTACTTC.

V usage is TRBV7-3 and J usage is TRBJ1-3; maybe TRBD1 (6 bases). CDR1 and CDR2 from the germline V gene are SGHTA and FQGTGA. The CDR3 loop spans 15 amino acids. The V gene lost 5 bases and the J gene lost 0 bases, with 11 bases spanning the gap. The CDR3: CASSLQGNSGNTIYF. CDR3 DNA sequence: TGTGCCAGCAGCCTACAGGGTAACTCTGGAAACACCATATATTTT.

The CDR3 coding sequence is TGTGCCAGTAGTTTCGGGACAATCGGGAATCAGCCCCAGCATTTT. It translates to CASSFGTIGNQPQHF. This chain uses TRBV19 with TRBJ1-5; D is possibly TRBD1 (6 bases). Trimming pared 5 bases from V and 4 bases from J, leaving 15 bases between. The germline gives CDR1 LNHDA, CDR2 SQIVND (reference sequence). The CDR3 loop spans 15 amino acids.

The chain employs TRBV19 and TRBJ1-1; 10 bases align to TRBD1. After removal of 6 bases from V and 5 bases from J, the junction contained 6 bases not matched to a gene. The CDR3 runs 14 residues. Germline CDR1 reads LNHDA; CDR2 reads SQIVND (reference sequence). CDR3 loop: CASSRGQGRTEAFF. The CDR3 DNA sequence: TGTGCCAGTAGCCGGGGACAGGGGAGAACTGAAGCTTTCTTT. Looking up the rest from reference TRBV19 and TRBJ1-1 gives the full variable domain: DGGITQSPKYLFRKEGQNVTLSCEQNLNHDAMYWYRQDPGQGLRLIYYSQIVNDFQKGDIAEGYSVSREKKESFPLTVTSAQKNPTAFYLCASSRGQGRTEAFFGQGTRLTVV.

CDR3 in amino acids: CASSLFELAGGAEQFF. CDR3 nucleotide sequence: TGTGCCAGCAGCTTATTTGAACTAGCGGGAGGGGCGGAGCAGTTCTTC. The chain combines TRBV7-2 with TRBJ2-1; 13 bases are a match to TRBD2. After removal of 2 bases from V and 10 bases from J, the junction contained 8 bases not matched to a gene. This CDR3 comprises 16 residues. The germline CDR1 and CDR2 sequences are SGHTA and FQGNSA. The full variable domain, with the rest looked up from reference TRBV7-2 and TRBJ2-1, is GAGVSQSPSNKVTEKGKDVELRCDPISGHTALYWYRQSLGQGLEFLIYFQGNSAPDKSGLPSDRFSAERTGGSVSTLTIQRTQQEDSAVYLCASSLFELAGGAEQFFGPGTRLTVL.

The V call is TRBV5-4, the J call TRBJ1-1; 7 nucleotides match TRBD1. CDR1 and CDR2 (germline): SGHNT, YYREEE (reference sequence). There are 15 residues in the CDR3. V lost 0 bases, J lost 1 base, and 3 bases stayed unmatched. The DNA of the CDR3 is TGTGCCAGCAGCTTGGTGACAGGGTCGAACACTGAAGCTTTCTTT. This gives the protein CASSLVTGSNTEAFF.

The table lists this clone with a count of one. The chain combines TRBV19 with TRBJ2-7; D perhaps matches TRBD2 (6 bases). CDR3 size: 14 residues. V was shortened by 4 bases and J by 4 bases, with 14 bases between the two germline ends. The V gene's germline CDR1 is LNHDA and CDR2 SQIVND (reference sequence). This CDR3 reads CASSSGDGGYEQYF. Here the CDR3 DNA reads TGTGCCAGTAGTAGCGGGGATGGGGGTTACGAGCAGTACTTC. Full variable domain (remainder filled in from reference TRBV19 and TRBJ2-7): DGGITQSPKYLFRKEGQNVTLSCEQNLNHDAMYWYRQDPGQGLRLIYYSQIVNDFQKGDIAEGYSVSREKKESFPLTVTSAQKNPTAFYLCASSSGDGGYEQYFGPGTRLTVT.

This rearrangement joins TRBV18 to TRBJ2-6; 12 nucleotides agree with TRBD2. Germline CDR1 reads KGHSH; CDR2 reads LQKENI. The CDR3 length is 20 residues. V shed 4 bases and J 1 base; nucleotides not matched to a gene: 11. The CDR3 spells CASSRVGLAGIWSGANVLTF. The CDR3 nucleotides are TGTGCCAGCTCACGAGTCGGACTAGCGGGAATTTGGTCTGGGGCCAACGTCCTGACTTTC.

Written as DNA, the CDR3 is TGTGCCAGCAGCTTAGATTTCCCCTCCCCAGGGGGGAATTCCTACAATGAGCAGTTCTTC. Its translation: CASSLDFPSPGGNSYNEQFF. The chain carries TRBV11-3 and TRBJ2-1, with D perhaps matching TRBD1 (7 bases). Germline-derived CDR1 and CDR2 are SGHNT and YENEEA. CDR3 length equals 20 residues. The V gene lost 0 bases and the J gene lost 1 base, with 22 bases spanning the gap.

The chain carries TRBV28 and TRBJ1-5; tentative D call: TRBD1 (5 bases). The CDR3 covers 13 residues. Deletions cut 3 bases from V and 7 bases from J, with 10 bases between. Per the germline V gene, CDR1 is MDHEN and CDR2 is SYDVKM. CDR3 nucleotides: TGTGCCAGCAGTTTGGGGGGTACCCAGCCCCAGCATTTT. Residues: CASSLGGTQPQHF.